The 23 T cell receptor beta chains given below trace back to one sample, sequenced in a study of cytomegalovirus exposure and HLA in healthy donors. The study ran its PCR with 60 Vbeta and 13 Jbeta primers. Some clones are missing from TCRdb's copy, which holds only in-frame ones; the method was immunoSEQ multiplex PCR. The top ten clones hold less than 2.5% of a sample with some 180,000 clones, 80% of them seen once. Material: PBMCs. Receptor source: a male donor in good health and CMV-seronegative.

In this sample, this clone turned up a few times. This chain connects TRBV6-5 to TRBJ1-2; D unclear. The CDR3 loop spans 13 amino acids. The V and J ends lost 2 bases and 2 bases respectively, with 6 bases between them. The germline CDR1 and CDR2 sequences are MNHEY and SVGAGI. CDR3 DNA sequence: TGTGCCAGCAGTTACGAGGGAAACTATGGCTACACCTTC. Amino acids: CASSYEGNYGYTF.

The V gene is TRBV11-1, the J gene TRBJ2-3, with TRBD1 matching over 7 bases. The CDR3 totals 15 residues. The germline V gene has CDR1 SGHAT and CDR2 FQDESV (reference sequence). Trimming removed 5 bases from V and 0 bases from J; junction bases left unmatched: 5. CDR3 in DNA: TGTGCCAGCAGCCCCCGGGACAGAAGCACAGATACGCAGTATTTT. This translates into CASSPRDRSTDTQYF.

This clone appeared a few times. The chain links TRBV9 to TRBJ1-6; D not resolved. Germline CDR1 SGDLS, CDR2 YYNGEE. The length of the CDR3 is 16 residues. Trimming took off 0 bases at V and 0 bases at J, with 7 bases between the two ends. The CDR3 here is CASSVDADSYNSPLHF. The CDR3 DNA reads as TGTGCCAGCAGCGTAGATGCGGACTCCTATAATTCACCCCTCCACTTT.

The chain links TRBV7-9 to TRBJ2-7; D possibly corresponds to TRBD1 (5 bases). The CDR3 extends over 15 amino acids. Trimming left V 5 bases short and J 0 bases short, with 14 bases between. CDR1 and CDR2 (germline): SEHNR, FQNEAQ (reference sequence). The DNA for the CDR3 is TGTGCCAGCAGCCCCCTGGACACCTCCTCCTACGAGCAGTACTTC. Protein sequence: CASSPLDTSSYEQYF.

The chain has TRBV10-3 and TRBJ1-2; 7 bases line up with TRBD1. Unmatched junction bases numbered 10, after V lost 8 bases and J lost 1 base. The CDR3 has 15 residues. Looked up from germline, CDR1 is ENHRY and CDR2 is SYGVKD. In DNA form, the CDR3 reads TGTGCCATCTGGTCCTGGGACAGAAATAACTATGGCTACACCTTC. As protein: CAIWSWDRNNYGYTF.

V usage is TRBV7-9 and J usage is TRBJ2-3; the match to TRBD2 covers 7 bases. Germline lookup yields CDR1 SEHNR and CDR2 FQNEAQ (reference sequence). This CDR3 spans 18 amino acids. After removal of 7 bases from V and 1 base from J, the junction contained 17 bases not matched to a gene. The CDR3 bases are TGTGCCAGCACCCCTTATTTGGGGCGGGGGTTGGGCACAGATACGCAGTATTTT. This gives the protein CASTPYLGRGLGTDTQYF.

The chain combines TRBV2 with TRBJ1-2; D is possibly TRBD1 (5 bases). The CDR3 loop spans 13 amino acids. Germline values: CDR1 SNHLY, CDR2 FYNNEI. V was shortened by 6 bases and J by 0 bases, with 8 bases between the two germline ends. In nucleotides, the CDR3 is TGTGCCAGCAGGACGACAGCTAACTATGGCTACACCTTC. Amino acid sequence: CASRTTANYGYTF.

This clone was observed a few times. The chain combines TRBV5-1 with TRBJ2-3; D is undetermined. The CDR3 length is 15 residues. Trimming took off 1 base at V and 2 bases at J, with 11 bases between the two ends. Germline-derived CDR1 and CDR2 are SGHRS and YFSETQ. The CDR3 sequence is CASSLSERYTDTQYF. The DNA of the CDR3 is TGCGCCAGCAGCTTGTCCGAGCGATACACAGATACGCAGTATTTT.

V gene TRBV25-1 combines with J gene TRBJ2-5; TRBD1 agrees at 8 bases. This CDR3 contains 16 residues. In germline, CDR1 is MGHDK, CDR2 SYGVNS. V was pared by 5 bases and J by 5 bases, with 13 bases of the junction left unmatched. Here the CDR3 DNA reads TGTGCCAGCAGTCTAGGACAGGGAAGGGTACAGGAGACCCAGTACTTC. It specifies CASSLGQGRVQETQYF. Full variable domain (rest looked up from reference TRBV25-1 and TRBJ2-5): EADIYQTPRYLVIGTGKKITLECSQTMGHDKMYWYQQDPGMELHLIHYSYGVNSTEKGDLSSESTVSRIRTEHFPLTLESARPSHTSQYLCASSLGQGRVQETQYFGPGTRLLVL.

The V and J genes are TRBV5-8 and TRBJ2-1, with 9 bases lining up with TRBD2. CDR3 length: 15 residues. V was clipped by 3 bases and J by 8 bases; unmatched bases: 9. Germline loops: CDR1 SGHTS, CDR2 YDEGEE. CDR3 protein: CASSSFDAGGDEQFF. The CDR3 DNA sequence: TGTGCCAGCAGCTCCTTTGACGCGGGGGGGGATGAGCAGTTCTTC.

This chain connects TRBV7-2 to TRBJ1-6; possibly TRBD1 for D (5 bases). The CDR3 length is 18 residues. Per the germline V gene, CDR1 is SGHTA and CDR2 is FQGNSA. V lost 1 base to trimming and J lost 7 bases, with 20 bases between them. For the CDR3, the DNA is TGTGCCAGCAGCTTAGTGTTGTTTTGGGACGCGGGGAATTCACCCCTCCACTTT. Protein: CASSLVLFWDAGNSPLHF.

This clone was observed once. The chain has TRBV2 and TRBJ1-3; 8 positions agree with TRBD1. Germline CDR1 and CDR2: SNHLY and FYNNEI. Unmatched junction bases numbered 8, after V lost 6 bases and J lost 7 bases. The CDR3 runs to 14 residues. The CDR3 DNA reads TGTGCCAGCAGCTCCGACAGGGGTCAGAACACCATATATTTT. Protein product: CASSSDRGQNTIYF.

This rearrangement joins TRBV5-1 to TRBJ2-7, with D maybe TRBD2 (6 bases). This CDR3 comprises 14 residues. V was shortened by 1 base and J by 10 bases, with 18 bases between the two germline ends. Germline V gene lookup returns CDR1 SGHRS and CDR2 YFSETQ. As DNA, the CDR3 is TGCGCCAGCAGCTTGAATTCGGAGGGCCAGGGTCAGTACTTC. It is translated as CASSLNSEGQGQYF.

This chain connects TRBV5-1 to TRBJ2-2; 7 nucleotides agree with TRBD1. The J segment lost 4 bases and the V segment lost 5 bases, leaving 8 bases of the junction unmatched. The germline V gene encodes CDR1 SGHRS and CDR2 YFSETQ. This CDR3 has 15 residues. CDR3 nucleotide sequence: TGCGCCAGCAGACCCCGGACAGGACCCACCGGGGAGCTGTTTTTT. This translates into CASRPRTGPTGELFF.

J is TRBJ2-2 and V is TRBV7-6; tentative D call: TRBD1 (5 bases). The germline CDR1 and CDR2 sequences are SGHVS and FNYEAQ. The CDR3 sequence is 15 residues long. Trimming shortened V by 5 bases and J by 2 bases, and 12 bases separated the two germline ends. CDR3 sequence reads: CASSKTDSNTGELFF. The CDR3 nucleotides are TGTGCCAGCAGCAAGACAGATTCCAACACCGGGGAGCTGTTTTTT.

A single count supports this clone. The J gene is TRBJ2-7, the V gene TRBV12-5; the D gene is possibly TRBD1 (6 bases). Germline V CDR1 and CDR2: LGHNT, FRNRAP. V shed 4 bases and J shed 0 bases, with 10 bases lying between them. The CDR3 has 14 amino acids. CDR3 sequence reads: CASGSLDSSYEQYF. The CDR3 coding sequence is TGTGCTAGTGGTTCTCTGGACAGCTCCTACGAGCAGTACTTC.

The chain combines TRBV5-1 with TRBJ2-7; 8 bases map to TRBD2. J gave up 4 bases and V 3 bases, and 6 bases lay outside the gene matches. The germline V gene encodes CDR1 SGHRS and CDR2 YFSETQ. The CDR3 sequence is 14 residues long. CDR3 amino acids: CASSSRLAKYEQYF. In DNA, the CDR3 is TGCGCCAGCAGCTCCCGACTAGCGAAGTACGAGCAGTACTTC.

The J gene is TRBJ1-2, the V gene TRBV4-1, with D tentatively TRBD1 (5 bases). CDR3 length: 14 residues. The V end lost 1 base, the J end lost 2 bases, and 8 bases lay between the germline ends. Germline assignment: CDR1 MGHRA and CDR2 YSYEKL. CDR3 loop: CASSQARVNYGYTF. CDR3 nucleotides: TGCGCCAGCAGCCAAGCCAGGGTGAACTATGGCTACACCTTC.

V gene TRBV5-1 combines with J gene TRBJ1-2, with no clear D. This CDR3 comprises 14 residues. The V gene lost 2 bases and the J gene lost 5 bases, with 13 bases spanning the gap. CDR1 and CDR2 (germline): SGHRS, YFSETQ. CDR3 DNA sequence: TGCGCCAGCAGCTTAGGGAGGGAGTCGTATGGCTACACCTTC. This sequence encodes CASSLGRESYGYTF.

The chain recombines TRBV5-1 with TRBJ1-4, with 7 bases lining up with TRBD1. The CDR3 has 14 residues. J was trimmed by 6 bases and V by 4 bases; bases with no gene match: 6. Germline CDR1 reads SGHRS; CDR2 reads YFSETQ. The DNA for the CDR3 is TGCGCCAGCAGCCCCGGGACAGCAGATGAAAAACTGTTTTTT. Its translation is CASSPGTADEKLFF.

This rearrangement joins TRBV29-1 to TRBJ1-5; D not resolved. The CDR3 has 13 residues. Trimming shortened V by 4 bases and J by 2 bases, and 9 bases separated the two germline ends. Germline V CDR1 and CDR2: SQVTM, ANQGSEA. CDR3 protein: CSVVPGGNQPQHF. The CDR3 DNA follows: TGCAGCGTTGTGCCCGGGGGCAATCAGCCCCAGCATTTT.

Remarks on this clone: One junction end does not reproduce the germline sequence, and a read error may be involved. The chain has TRBV7-9 and TRBJ1-1; possibly TRBD1 for D (6 bases). The CDR3 extends over 15 amino acids. The germline V gene has CDR1 SEHNR and CDR2 FQNEAQ (reference sequence). DNA of the CDR3: TGTTCCAGCAGCTTAGGTCAGGGGACGCGTCCTGAAGCTTTCTTT. Protein: CSSSLGQGTRPEAFF.

The V and J genes are TRBV5-1 and TRBJ1-6; TRBD1 might be the D (5 bases). V was cut by 5 bases and J by 4 bases, with 13 bases left in between. CDR3 size: 15 residues. Germline CDR1 SGHRS, CDR2 YFSETQ. CDR3 in DNA: TGCGCCAGCAGAGAACAGACAGCTTATAATTCACCCCTCCACTTT. Residues: CASREQTAYNSPLHF.